This T cell receptor beta chain was observed in a study of Graves' ophthalmopathy and Graves' hyperthyroidism. This clonotype was counted ten times or more. V was pared by 1 base and J by 6 bases, with 15 bases between. In germline, CDR1 is MGHRA, CDR2 YSYEKL. The CDR3 sequence is 15 residues long. The authors amplified TCR beta CDR3 regions, and they did so from RNA transcripts for repertoire sequencing. HTBI-primed first-round RT-PCR preceded second-round multiplex PCR. Each CDR3 protein is one row after TCRdb ran MiXCR on the multiplex PCR reads. This sample has about 370,000 distinct CDR3 sequences; 15% to 20% occur once, and the top ten carry 1.6%.

The chain employs TRBV4-1 and TRBJ1-2; D is unclear. The material sequenced was peripheral blood. This TCR was recovered from a woman aged 18-35 years with Graves' ophthalmopathy. The CDR3 DNA reads TGCGCCAGCAGCCAAGTAGTCCACAGTGGGAATGGCTACACCTTC. This gives the protein CASSQVVHSGNGYTF.